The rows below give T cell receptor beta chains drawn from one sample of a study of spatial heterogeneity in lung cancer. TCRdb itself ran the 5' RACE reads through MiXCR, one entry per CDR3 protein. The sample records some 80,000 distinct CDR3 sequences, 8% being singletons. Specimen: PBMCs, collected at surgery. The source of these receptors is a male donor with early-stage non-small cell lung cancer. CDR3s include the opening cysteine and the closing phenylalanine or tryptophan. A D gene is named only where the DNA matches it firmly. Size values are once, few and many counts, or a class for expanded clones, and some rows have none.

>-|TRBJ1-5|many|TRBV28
TGTGCCAGCAGTTGGGAACAGGGAGGGACTCAGCCCCAGCATTTT
CASSWEQGGTQPQHF
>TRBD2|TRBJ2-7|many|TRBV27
TGTGCCAGCAGTTTAGTCAGCGGGAGCTACGAGCAGTACTTC
CASSLVSGSYEQYF
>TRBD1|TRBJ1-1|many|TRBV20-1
TGCAGTGCTAGAGGGGACAGGGGGCGGCACACTGAAGCTTTCTTT
CSARGDRGRHTEAFF
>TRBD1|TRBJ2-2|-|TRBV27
TGTGCCAGCAGTCCCCTAAATCGATTGGACAGGGGACACACCGGGGAGCTGTTTTTT
CASSPLNRLDRGHTGELFF
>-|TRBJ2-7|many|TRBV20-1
TGCAGTGCTAGTGAGCTGCAGGAGGCAGTCTACGAGCAGTACTTC
CSASELQEAVYEQYF
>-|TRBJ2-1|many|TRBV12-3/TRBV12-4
TGTGCCAGCAGTTCATCCTCTATCGATGAGCAGTTCTTC
CASSSSSIDEQFF
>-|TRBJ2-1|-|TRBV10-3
TGTGCCATCAGTAATAATCGGGGCGAGTCCTACAATGAGCAGTTCTTC
CAISNNRGESYNEQFF
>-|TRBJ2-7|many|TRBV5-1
TGCGCCAGTCATTACGGACCGGGGGCCCCCTACGAGCAGTACTTC
CASHYGPGAPYEQYF
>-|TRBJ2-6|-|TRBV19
TGTGCCAGTACAAGGGGCACCTCTGGGGCCAACGTCCTGACTTTC
CASTRGTSGANVLTF
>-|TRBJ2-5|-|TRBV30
TGTGCCTGGAGTGAAGGGCGGGCAGAAGAGACCCAGTACTTC
CAWSEGRAEETQYF
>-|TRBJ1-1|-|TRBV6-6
TGTGCCAGCAGGCCCCCAGGGGCTGAAGCTTTCTTT
CASRPPGAEAFF
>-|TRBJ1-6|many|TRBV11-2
TGTGCCAGCAGCTTAGGGGGGCATTCACCCCTCCACTTT
CASSLGGHSPLHF
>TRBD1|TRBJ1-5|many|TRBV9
TGTGCCAGCAGCGTAGCCCCAGGGGGCGCGGAACCCCAGCATTTT
CASSVAPGGAEPQHF
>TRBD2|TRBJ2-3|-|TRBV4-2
TGTGCCAGCAGCCCGGGAGGGCCCCAACGCACAGATACGCAGTATTTT
CASSPGGPQRTDTQYF
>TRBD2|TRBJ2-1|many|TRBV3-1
TGTGCCAGCAGCCCCGCAGCGGGAGGACCATACAATGAGCAGTTCTTC
CASSPAAGGPYNEQFF
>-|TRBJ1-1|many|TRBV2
TGTGCCAGCAGTGACAGGACCCCTGAAGCTTTCTTT
CASSDRTPEAFF
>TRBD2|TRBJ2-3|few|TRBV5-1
TGCGCCAGCAGCTTCACTAGCGGGCTTGGGGATACGCAGTATTTT
CASSFTSGLGDTQYF
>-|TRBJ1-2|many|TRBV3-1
TGTGCCAGCAGCCAAGCGGGGCCTCAAGACTATGGCTACACCTTC
CASSQAGPQDYGYTF
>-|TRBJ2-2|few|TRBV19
TGTGCCAGTAGTATGGGGGTTACCGGGGAGCTGTTTTTT
CASSMGVTGELFF
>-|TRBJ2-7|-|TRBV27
TGTGCCAGCAGTTTTGCCCCCGCCCCAGGGGCGGACGAGCAGTACTTC
CASSFAPAPGADEQYF
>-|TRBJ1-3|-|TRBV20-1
TGCAGTGCTAGAGATAGTCGGCAGGGGAGAACTGGAAACACCATATATTTT
CSARDSRQGRTGNTIYF
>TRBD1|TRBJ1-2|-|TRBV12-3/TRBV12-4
TGTGCCAGCAGACGGACAGGGGGAGGTCAAAATGGCTACACCTTC
CASRRTGGGQNGYTF
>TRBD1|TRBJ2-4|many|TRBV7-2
TGTGCCAGCAGCGGGACAGGGTTGCGGAACATTCAGTACTTC
CASSGTGLRNIQYF
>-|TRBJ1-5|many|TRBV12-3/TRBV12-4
TGTGCCAGCAGTTTGAGGCAGACGGGGAGCAATCAGCCCCAGCATTTT
CASSLRQTGSNQPQHF
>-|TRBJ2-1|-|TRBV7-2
TGTGCCAGCAGCTTAACAGGGACCTACAATGAGCAGTTCTTC
CASSLTGTYNEQFF
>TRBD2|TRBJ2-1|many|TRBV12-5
TGTGCTAGTGGTTTGGTACTAGCCGCCGGGGGACTATACAATGAGCAGTTCTTC
CASGLVLAAGGLYNEQFF
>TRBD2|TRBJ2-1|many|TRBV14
TGTGCCAGCAGCCACGCCAGGGCTAGCGGATACAATGAGCAGTTCTTC
CASSHARASGYNEQFF
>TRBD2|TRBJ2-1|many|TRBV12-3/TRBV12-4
TGTGCCAGCAGTAATAGCGGGAGGCCCCATGAGCAGTTCTTC
CASSNSGRPHEQFF
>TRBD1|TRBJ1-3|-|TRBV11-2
TGTGCCAGCAGCTTAACGGGACAGGGGGCGCCGGGCGCTGGAAACACCATATATTTT
CASSLTGQGAPGAGNTIYF
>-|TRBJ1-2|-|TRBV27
TGTGCCAGCAGTTTGGCAGGGGATTACGGCTACACCTTC
CASSLAGDYGYTF
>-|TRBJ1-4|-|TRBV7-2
TGTGCCAGCAGCTTATTTACTAATGAAAAACTGTTTTTT
CASSLFTNEKLFF
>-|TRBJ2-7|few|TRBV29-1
TGCAGCGTTGTTCGTGAGGGAATGTACGAGCAGTACTTC
CSVVREGMYEQYF
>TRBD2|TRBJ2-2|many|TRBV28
TGTGCCAGCAGTTTGGGGACTAGTGGCACCGGGGAGCTGTTTTTT
CASSLGTSGTGELFF
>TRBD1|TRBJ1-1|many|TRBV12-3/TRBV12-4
TGTGCCAGCAGTAGACGACAGGGCGGAGGCCCTGAAGCTTTCTTT
CASSRRQGGGPEAFF
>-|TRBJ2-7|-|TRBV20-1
TGCAGTGCACCCCCGACAGGCCGGGGCTTCTACGAGCAGTACTTC
CSAPPTGRGFYEQYF
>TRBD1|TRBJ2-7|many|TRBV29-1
TGCAGCGTTGTGGGGGGACAGGGACCCCATAGGCAGTACTTC
CSVVGGQGPHRQYF
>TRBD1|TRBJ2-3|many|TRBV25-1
TGTGCCAGCAGTGTACAGGGGGGCCTCACAGATACGCAGTATTTT
CASSVQGGLTDTQYF
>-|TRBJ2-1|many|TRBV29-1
TGCAGAATTAAAAGCGGATACAATGAGCAGTTCTTC
CRIKSGYNEQFF
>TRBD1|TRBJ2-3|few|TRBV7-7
TGTGCCAGCAGCTCGGGACAGCCGGGCACAGATACGCAGTATTTT
CASSSGQPGTDTQYF
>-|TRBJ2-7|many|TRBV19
TGTGCCACCCTGGATCTGTCTGGGAATAGGGAGCAGTACTTC
CATLDLSGNREQYF
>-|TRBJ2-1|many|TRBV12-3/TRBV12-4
TGTGCCAGCAGTAGCCTCGGGCCCAGGGGCGAGCAGTTCTTC
CASSSLGPRGEQFF
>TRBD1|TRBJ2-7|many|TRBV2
TGTGCCAGCAGGGGGACAGATCTGGCTATCCGGTCGAACGAGCAGTACTTC
CASRGTDLAIRSNEQYF
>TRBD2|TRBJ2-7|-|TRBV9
TGTGCCAGCAGCCCAGGGACTAGCGGGAGGTACGAGCAGTACTTC
CASSPGTSGRYEQYF
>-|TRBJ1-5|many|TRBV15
TGTGCCACCAGCCGGGACATTCCTCAGCCCCAGCATTTT
CATSRDIPQPQHF
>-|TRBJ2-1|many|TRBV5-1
TGCGCCAGCAGCTTGGATGGTCGGGAGTACAATGAGCAGTTCTTC
CASSLDGREYNEQFF
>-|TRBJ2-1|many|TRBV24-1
TGTGCCACCAGTGACTCCGGGACTTTTTACAATGAGCAGTTCTTC
CATSDSGTFYNEQFF
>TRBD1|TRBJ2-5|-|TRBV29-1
TGCAGCGACGGTGGGCCAGGGGGTAACCAACCAAAAGAGACCCAGTACTTC
CSDGGPGGNQPKETQYF
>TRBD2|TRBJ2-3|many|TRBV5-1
TGCGCCAGCAGCTTTGGGCGGGAGCCTCCCCCTCTGGATACGCAGTATTTT
CASSFGREPPPLDTQYF
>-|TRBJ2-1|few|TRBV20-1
TGCAGTGCTAGTGGGACGTCACTATCCCCCTCGAATGAGCAGTTCTTC
CSASGTSLSPSNEQFF